These T cell receptor beta chains were read from a single sample in a study of chemoradiotherapy in HPV16-positive cancers. The data were produced by immunoSEQ multiplex PCR, yet TCRdb's version contains in-frame clones alone and is incomplete. This repertoire shows about 25,000 clones, just over 90% found once; its top ten account for roughly 23%. The sequences come from blood, collected from a patient who underwent chemoradiotherapy. Receptors were obtained from a human donor with HPV-associated anogenital cancer. Both conserved end residues are part of each CDR3. Fields, in order: V gene, D gene, J gene, clone size, CDR3 DNA, CDR3 protein. D genes are given only for firm matches. The size field is filled for only some rows; it gives once, few, many or a size class.

>TRBV7-2|.|TRBJ2-7|.
TGTGCCAGCAGCTTAGAGTCGACAACATCGATTCGGTACTTC
CASSLESTTSIRYF
>TRBV5-4|TRBD2|TRBJ2-1|.
TGTGCCAGCAGGTCGGGACTAGCGGGAGGTAACAATGAGCAGTTCTTC
CASRSGLAGGNNEQFF
>TRBV18|TRBD1|TRBJ1-5|.
TGTGCCAGCTCACAGGACAGGGGCAGGCAGCCCCAGCATTTT
CASSQDRGRQPQHF
>TRBV18|.|TRBJ2-2|once
TGTGCCAGCTCACCTGTGGGGACCGGGGAGCTGTTTTTT
CASSPVGTGELFF
>TRBV11-1|TRBD1|TRBJ1-1|.
TGTGCCAGCAGCTTACTCCCGGGACAGGTGAACACTGAAGCTTTCTTT
CASSLLPGQVNTEAFF
>TRBV9|.|TRBJ2-1|.
TGTGCCAGCAGCCCCCGGCAGGGTGGCAATGAGCAGTTCTTC
CASSPRQGGNEQFF
>TRBV6-5|.|TRBJ1-1|.
TGTGCCAGCAGCATGGACGGAGTGAACACTGAAGCTTTCTTT
CASSMDGVNTEAFF
>TRBV7-8|TRBD1|TRBJ2-7|once
TGTGCCAGCAGCTTAGCCCTAGGACAGGGGGAACGTTCCTACGAGCAGTACTTC
CASSLALGQGERSYEQYF
>TRBV4-1|TRBD1|TRBJ2-3|.
TGCGCCAGCAGCCAAGAACAGGGGGCCCTTTCCACAGATACGCAGTATTTT
CASSQEQGALSTDTQYF
>TRBV5-5|TRBD2|TRBJ2-4|.
TGTGCCAGCAGCTTGGCTGGGTTAGCGGGGAACAAAAACATTCAGTACTTC
CASSLAGLAGNKNIQYF
>TRBV27|.|TRBJ2-3|.
TGTGCCAGCAGTTTATCGACGGAGGGCTGGGATACGCAGTATTTT
CASSLSTEGWDTQYF
>TRBV29-1|.|TRBJ1-2|.
TGCAGCGTTGAAGATATAGGGTTTGGCTACACCTTC
CSVEDIGFGYTF
>TRBV9|TRBD1|TRBJ2-5|.
TGTGCCAGCAGCGTAGGGGACAGTACCGACCAAGAGACCCAGTACTTC
CASSVGDSTDQETQYF
>TRBV9|.|TRBJ2-7|.
TGTGCCAGCAGCGTAGATACAGACTACGAGCAGTACTTC
CASSVDTDYEQYF
>TRBV5-1|.|TRBJ1-6|.
TGCGCCAGCAGCGTATATCGGACAGCTAATTCACCCCTCCACTTT
CASSVYRTANSPLHF
>TRBV9|.|TRBJ2-3|.
TGTGCCAGCATTCCGGGAGATACGCAGTATTTT
CASIPGDTQYF
>TRBV30|TRBD2|TRBJ2-7|.
TGTGCCTGGAGTGTAGGGACTAGCGGGGGGCGTGGCGAGCAGTACTTC
CAWSVGTSGGRGEQYF
>TRBV2|.|TRBJ2-1|.
TGTGCCAGCAGCCGGGACAAATCCTACAATGAGCAGTTCTTC
CASSRDKSYNEQFF
>TRBV28|.|TRBJ2-5|.
TGTGCCAGCAGTCCCAGTGGGGACGCGATTTCCGGGACCCAGTACTTC
CASSPSGDAISGTQYF
>TRBV6-5|.|TRBJ2-6|.
TGTGCCAGCAGACAGGGAGCTCCTGGGGCCAACGTCCTGACTTTC
CASRQGAPGANVLTF
>TRBV27|.|TRBJ2-1|.
TGTGCCAGCAGTTTAATCAGGGGCAATGAGCAGTTCTTC
CASSLIRGNEQFF
>TRBV5-1|TRBD1|TRBJ1-4|.
TGCGCCAGCAGCGCCGGGACAGGGGGCGGGAAACTGTTTTTT
CASSAGTGGGKLFF
>TRBV14|.|TRBJ2-1|.
TGTGCCAGCAGCTCTTGGATGGGGGGAAGGGAGCAGTTCTTC
CASSSWMGGREQFF
>TRBV4-1|.|TRBJ1-2|once
TGCGCCAGCAGCCAAGATCGAAGCGCTGGCTACACCTTC
CASSQDRSAGYTF
>TRBV9|.|TRBJ1-3|.
TGTGCCAGCAGCGCTCCCCAGGCTGGAAACACCATATATTTT
CASSAPQAGNTIYF
>TRBV28|TRBD2|TRBJ2-5|.
TGTGCCAGCAGTACACTAGCGGGTGCTCGCGTGACCCAGTACTTC
CASSTLAGARVTQYF
>TRBV5-1|.|TRBJ1-5|.
TGCGCCAGCAGCTTGGCTGGGAATCAGCCCCAGCATTTT
CASSLAGNQPQHF
>TRBV7-9|.|TRBJ2-7|.
TGTGCCAGCAGCTTCGACTACGAGCAGTACTTC
CASSFDYEQYF
>TRBV29-1|TRBD1|TRBJ1-1|.
TGCAGCGTTGATCCAGGACAGGGAAACACTGAAGCTTTCTTT
CSVDPGQGNTEAFF
>TRBV11-3|.|TRBJ2-7|.
TGTGCCAGCAGCCCGCGGGACACTTACGAGCAGTACTTC
CASSPRDTYEQYF
>TRBV6-5|TRBD2|TRBJ2-3|.
TGTGCCAGCAGTTACGGGGGACTAGCCCCAGAAGATACGCAGTATTTT
CASSYGGLAPEDTQYF
>TRBV5-1|.|TRBJ1-6|.
TGCGCCAGCAGCTTGTTCGGTCTGGGGATGACCTATAATTCACCCCTCCACTTT
CASSLFGLGMTYNSPLHF
>TRBV5-1|.|TRBJ1-1|.
TGCGCCAGCAGCTCCATCAACCCTGATACTGAAGCTTTCTTT
CASSSINPDTEAFF
>TRBV7-3|TRBD1|TRBJ2-2|.
TGTGCCAGCAGCTTAATGCCAGGGGGCGCGGTCGGGGAGCTGTTTTTT
CASSLMPGGAVGELFF
>TRBV13|TRBD2|TRBJ2-3|once
TGTGCCAGCAGCTTATGGACTAGCGGGGGTACAGATACGCAGTATTTT
CASSLWTSGGTDTQYF
>TRBV7-8|.|TRBJ2-2|.
TGTGCCATTAGACGGGGAAACACCGGGGAGCTGTTTTTT
CAIRRGNTGELFF
>TRBV27|.|TRBJ1-2|.
TGTGCCAGCAGGGACAGCCTTTACTATGGCTACACCTTC
CASRDSLYYGYTF
>TRBV27|.|TRBJ1-4|.
TGTGCCAGCAGTTTATCGGGGGCAACTAATGAAAAACTGTTTTTT
CASSLSGATNEKLFF
>TRBV6-5|.|TRBJ2-5|.
TGTGCCAGCAGTTACTCTCCAGGGAGAGAGACCCAGTACTTC
CASSYSPGRETQYF
>TRBV7-7|TRBD2|TRBJ2-1|.
TGTGCTAGCAGCCCTACTAGCGGGGGGGCCCATGAGCAGTTCTTC
CASSPTSGGAHEQFF